This T cell receptor (beta chain) was identified during a study of blood T cell repertoires in COVID-19. Study in general: T cells, B-cell-depleted T cells, or PBMCs provided the cDNA or gDNA that served as material.

Generated by immunoSEQ multiplex PCR, the TCRdb table keeps only in-frame clones and is missing some. Of 200,000 to 300,000 clones in the sample, around 84% are singletons; the top ten hold 5.2%. This clone has only one observation. Trimming removed 7 bases from V and 8 bases from J, with 14 bases in between. The CDR3 spans 12 residues. CDR1 MDHEN and CDR2 SYDVKM come from the germline V gene. While infection was still active, Seattle patients were enrolled and then followed longitudinally. Sequencing was carried out using peripheral blood. This rearrangement joins TRBV28 to TRBJ1-1; D perhaps matches TRBD1 (5 bases). This receptor was taken from a woman aged 55-70 years with COVID-19, enrolled during active disease. The CDR3: CASTTGRVEAFF. The CDR3 nucleotides are TGTGCCAGCACCACAGGTAGGGTAGAAGCTTTCTTT.